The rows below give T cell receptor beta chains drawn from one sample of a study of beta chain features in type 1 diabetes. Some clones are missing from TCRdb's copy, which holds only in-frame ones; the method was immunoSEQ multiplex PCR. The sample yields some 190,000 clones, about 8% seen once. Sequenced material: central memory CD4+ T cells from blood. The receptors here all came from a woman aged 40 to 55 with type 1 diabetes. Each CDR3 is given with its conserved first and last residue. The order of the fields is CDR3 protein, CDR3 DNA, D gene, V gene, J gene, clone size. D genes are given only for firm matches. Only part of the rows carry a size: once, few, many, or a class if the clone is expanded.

CASSPTGRSDTEAFF,TGCGCCAGCAGCCCGACAGGGAGGTCGGACACTGAAGCTTTCTTT,TRBD1,TRBV5-1,TRBJ1-1,few
CASSLTARPETQYF,TGTGCCAGCAGCTTAACGGCCCGCCCAGAGACCCAGTACTTC,-,TRBV7-3,TRBJ2-5,few
CASSSGLATDTQYF,TGTGCCAGCAGCTCGGGACTAGCGACAGATACGCAGTATTTT,TRBD2,TRBV7-2,TRBJ2-3,few
CASSFLAGHYNEQFF,TGTGCCAGCAGCTTTCTAGCGGGGCACTACAATGAGCAGTTCTTC,TRBD2,TRBV7-9,TRBJ2-1,-
CASSLWLGDYNEQFF,TGTGCCAGCAGCTTATGGCTAGGAGATTACAATGAGCAGTTCTTC,-,TRBV13,TRBJ2-1,-
CASKRLAGGPGAQYF,TGTGCCAGCAAAAGACTAGCGGGAGGGCCGGGAGCCCAGTACTTC,TRBD2,TRBV6-5,TRBJ2-5,few
CASCRVNEKLFF,TGTGCCAGCTGCAGGGTTAATGAAAAACTGTTTTTT,-,TRBV2,TRBJ1-4,few
CSVGTGKWQNTEAFF,TGCAGCGTGGGGACAGGGAAATGGCAGAACACTGAAGCTTTCTTT,TRBD1,TRBV29-1,TRBJ1-1,-
CAISTNGLNDEQFF,TGTGCCATCAGCACAAATGGGCTGAACGATGAGCAGTTCTTC,-,TRBV10-3,TRBJ2-1,few
CAWSVRGQPLYGYTF,TGTGCCTGGAGTGTAAGGGGACAACCGCTCTATGGCTACACCTTC,-,TRBV30,TRBJ1-2,-
CASRASGRGTDTQYF,TGTGCCAGCAGGGCTTCCGGGAGAGGGACAGATACGCAGTATTTT,-,TRBV9,TRBJ2-3,-
CASSYGRGYNEQFF,TGTGCCAGCAGTTATGGCAGGGGGTACAATGAGCAGTTCTTC,TRBD1,TRBV6-5,TRBJ2-1,-
CASSYGSGTGGYEQYF,TGTGCCAGCAGTTACGGGAGTGGGACAGGGGGTTACGAGCAGTACTTC,TRBD1,TRBV6-6,TRBJ2-7,few
CASSQRVAVANTGELFF,TGCGCCAGCAGCCAGAGGGTAGCGGTAGCGAACACCGGGGAGCTGTTTTTT,-,TRBV4-1,TRBJ2-2,-
CAWTGGLYGYTF,TGTGCCTGGACAGGAGGGTTATATGGCTACACCTTC,-,TRBV30,TRBJ1-2,few
CAWSVDIYSGNTIYF,TGTGCCTGGAGTGTGGACATTTACTCTGGAAACACCATATATTTT,-,TRBV30,TRBJ1-3,-
CASSSREGGTEAFF,TGTGCCAGCAGCTCCAGGGAGGGGGGCACTGAAGCTTTCTTT,-,TRBV7-2,TRBJ1-1,few
CAWSPAGNTEAFF,TGTGCCTGGAGTCCTGCAGGGAACACTGAAGCTTTCTTT,-,TRBV30,TRBJ1-1,-
CASSYRGTNQPQHF,TGTGCCAGCAGTTACAGGGGTACCAATCAGCCCCAGCATTTT,-,TRBV6-5,TRBJ1-5,-
CATSPMEGRGEKLFF,TGTGCCACCAGCCCGATGGAGGGTCGTGGCGAAAAACTGTTTTTT,-,TRBV15,TRBJ1-4,many
CASSLEGLYGYTF,TGTGCCAGCAGTTTGGAGGGACTCTATGGCTACACCTTC,-,TRBV28,TRBJ1-2,few
CASSSKLGLGSGANVLTF,TGTGCCAGCAGCTCAAAGTTGGGGCTGGGCTCTGGGGCCAACGTCCTGACTTTC,-,TRBV14,TRBJ2-6,-
CASSLDGLANEKLFF,TGCGCCAGCAGCTTGGATGGCCTTGCTAATGAAAAACTGTTTTTT,-,TRBV5-1,TRBJ1-4,few
CASRYLQNSPLHF,TGTGCCAGCAGGTATTTGCAGAATTCACCCCTCCACTTT,-,TRBV28,TRBJ1-6,few
CASSSGQGTGELFF,TGTGCCAGCAGCTCTGGACAGGGCACCGGGGAGCTGTTTTTT,TRBD1,TRBV11-3,TRBJ2-2,once
CASSSRTRRDPLHF,TGTGCCAGCAGCTCCCGGACGCGGAGGGATCCCCTCCACTTT,-,TRBV5-6,TRBJ1-6,few
CASRVTGGSEAFF,TGTGCCAGCAGGGTTACAGGGGGATCTGAAGCTTTCTTT,TRBD1,TRBV13,TRBJ1-1,-
CASSGGPNTEAFF,TGTGCCAGCTCAGGCGGCCCGAACACTGAAGCTTTCTTT,-,TRBV18,TRBJ1-1,few
CASSPQGDLHEQYF,TGTGCCAGCAGTCCTCAGGGGGATCTCCACGAGCAGTACTTC,TRBD1,TRBV28,TRBJ2-7,few
CASGLSGSTEAFF,TGTGCTAGTGGTTTATCTGGCAGCACTGAAGCTTTCTTT,-,TRBV12-5,TRBJ1-1,-
CASSQRTGGINEQYF,TGTGCCAGCAGCCAACGGACAGGGGGGATAAACGAGCAGTACTTC,TRBD1,TRBV4-2,TRBJ2-7,few
CASSLDQLTEAFF,TGCGCCAGCAGCTTGGACCAGTTAACTGAAGCTTTCTTT,-,TRBV5-1,TRBJ1-1,few
CASSQGETSGGETQYF,TGCGCCAGCAGCCAAGGCGAGACTAGTGGGGGGGAGACCCAGTACTTC,-,TRBV4-1,TRBJ2-5,-
CASSQGWAGVTEAFF,TGCGCCAGCAGCCAAGGGTGGGCGGGGGTCACTGAAGCTTTCTTT,-,TRBV4-1,TRBJ1-1,-
CASSVQGQRDTQYF,TGTGCCAGCAGCGTACAGGGTCAGAGAGATACGCAGTATTTT,-,TRBV11-1,TRBJ2-3,many
CASSQGRAGGPGEQYF,TGTGCCAGCAGCCAAGGTAGAGCGGGAGGGCCGGGAGAGCAGTACTTC,TRBD2,TRBV27,TRBJ2-7,many
CASSGPGDYTQYF,TGTGCCAGCAGTGGACCCGGGGATTATACGCAGTATTTT,-,TRBV28,TRBJ2-3,few
CASSEAGSSYNEQFF,TGTGCCAGCAGTGAAGCAGGGAGCTCCTACAATGAGCAGTTCTTC,-,TRBV2,TRBJ2-1,few
CASSPEGAGNTEAFF,TGTGCCAGCAGCCCTGAGGGGGCCGGGAACACTGAAGCTTTCTTT,TRBD1,TRBV7-9,TRBJ1-1,-
CASSLWGGDTEAFF,TGTGCCAGCAGCTTGTGGGGAGGAGACACTGAAGCTTTCTTT,-,TRBV5-4,TRBJ1-1,many
CASSIGLADTQYF,TGTGCCAGTAGTATAGGGCTCGCAGATACGCAGTATTTT,-,TRBV19,TRBJ2-3,-